This TCR beta chain derives from a study of cytomegalovirus exposure and HLA in healthy donors. Study-wide context: An early release of data contained roughly 90 million unique TCRs, which came from HLA-typed donors. Points from the study as a whole: Later on, an analysis tied some 17,000 TCR beta sequences to HLA alleles at 0.05 false discovery rate. Earlier analysis found most TCR beta V segments productive about 90% or about 30% of the time. In most subjects, TCR beta sequences reportedly gave accurate predictions of HLA-A and HLA-B alleles.

Regarding this clone: The antigen is not known.

13 Jbeta primers and 60 Vbeta primers were used for the PCR. Assay: immunoSEQ multiplex PCR; the TCRdb copy retains only in-frame clones and omits some. This repertoire includes tens of thousands of clones. The sequencing sample was made of PBMCs. This sequence was found in a woman between 40 and 55 years old in good health and CMV-seronegative.

This chain's CDR3 is CASSQGTSGMGNEQFF. As DNA, the CDR3 is TGCGCCAGCAGCCAGGGGACTAGCGGGATGGGGAATGAGCAGTTCTTC. The genes are TRBV4-3 and TRBJ2-1, with 13 bases lining up with TRBD2. V shed 3 bases, J shed 7 bases, and the junction held 6 bases outside the gene matches. CDR3 length: 16 residues. CDR1 and CDR2 from the germline V gene are LGHNA and YSLEER.